The 8 T cell receptor beta chains below were found in one sample sequenced in a study of siplizumab effects on memory and regulatory T cells. The repertoire was sequenced with immunoSEQ multiplex PCR; TCRdb's copy has only in-frame clones and lacks some. The data show around 100,000 clones, 94% seen once. The sequencing sample was made of non-Treg CD4+ T cells sorted from blood. These receptors all stem from a human donor in good health.

The chain employs TRBV18 and TRBJ2-1; TRBD2 agrees at 14 bases. This CDR3 is built from 15 residues. Per germline, CDR1 KGHSH and CDR2 LQKENI. Trimming took 6 bases from V and 11 from J; bases not matched to a gene: 9. The CDR3 loop reads CASSGTSGSADKQFF. As DNA, the CDR3 is TGTGCCAGCTCGGGGACTAGCGGGAGTGCGGATAAGCAGTTCTTC.

The DNA of the CDR3 is TGCGCCAGCAGCCAAGGGGACCGAAAAGTGGAGACCCAGTACTTC. Translated: CASSQGDRKVETQYF. V usage is TRBV4-1 and J usage is TRBJ2-5; D possibly uses TRBD1 or TRBD2 (5 bases each). The germline V gene encodes CDR1 MGHRA and CDR2 YSYEKL. The CDR3 consists of 15 residues. The ends were cut back, 1 base at V and 5 bases at J, with 14 bases in the middle.

This sequence joins TRBV7-9 and TRBJ2-7; D call uncertain. Germline assignment: CDR1 SEHNR and CDR2 FQNEAQ (reference sequence). The V end was cut by 0 bases, the J end by 0 bases, with 9 bases between. The CDR3 runs to 15 residues. The CDR3 loop reads CASSLARDYSYEQYF. CDR3 nucleotide sequence: TGTGCCAGCAGCTTAGCCAGAGATTACTCCTACGAGCAGTACTTC. Combining the CDR3 with reference TRBV7-9 and TRBJ2-7 gives the whole variable domain DTGVSQNPRHKITKRGQNVTFRCDPISEHNRLYWYRQTLGQGPEFLTYFQNEAQLEKSRLLSDRFSAERPKGSFSTLEIQRTEQGDSAMYLCASSLARDYSYEQYFGPGTRLTVT.

This clone was seen a few times. V is TRBV5-1 and J is TRBJ1-1; 8 nucleotides align to TRBD1. The CDR3 extends over 13 amino acids. V shed 3 bases and J 9 bases; nucleotides not matched to a gene: 7. Looked up from germline, CDR1 is SGHRS and CDR2 is YFSETQ. CDR3 protein: CASSSGTGGQAFF. CDR3 nucleotide sequence: TGCGCCAGCAGCTCTGGGACAGGAGGTCAAGCTTTCTTT.

This sequence joins TRBV7-3 and TRBJ2-1; 9 bases align to TRBD2. CDR1 is SGHTA and CDR2 is FQGTGA in the germline V gene. CDR3 size: 16 residues. Trimming removed 3 bases from V and 4 bases from J; junction bases left unmatched: 7. DNA for the CDR3: TGTGCCAGCAGCTTTAGCGGGGGTGTGGGGTACAATGAGCAGTTCTTC. It specifies CASSFSGGVGYNEQFF.

The chain has TRBV19 and TRBJ1-5; 8 bases line up with TRBD1. CDR3 length: 16 residues. Germline CDR1 reads LNHDA; CDR2 reads SQIVND (reference sequence). The junction had 7 bases not matched to a gene; V was cut back by 5 bases and J by 1 base. The CDR3 DNA is TGTGCCAGTAGTCTCCGACAGGGGTCCAGCAATCAGCCCCAGCATTTT. The encoded protein is CASSLRQGSSNQPQHF.

V is TRBV4-2 and J is TRBJ2-5; D remains unclear. The CDR3 contains 15 residues. V was cut by 1 base and J by 1 base, with 10 bases left in between. Germline V gives CDR1 LGHNA, CDR2 YNFKEQ. Here the CDR3 DNA reads TGTGCCAGCAGCCAAGGGGCAGCAGTCCAAGAGACCCAGTACTTC. This sequence encodes CASSQGAAVQETQYF.

CDR3 nucleotide sequence: TGTGCCAGCAGCCGGAGCTCAGTCTCTGGAAACACCATATATTTT. Translating it yields CASSRSSVSGNTIYF. The rearrangement joins TRBV27 to TRBJ1-3; D remains ambiguous. Germline CDR1 and CDR2: MNHEY and SMNVEV (reference sequence). The V and J ends lost 6 bases and 0 bases respectively, with 12 bases between them. The CDR3 has 15 amino acids.